This is a list of T cell receptor beta chains from one sample in a study of T-cell reconstitution after alpha-beta-depleted transplantation in children. MiXCR, applied by TCRdb to the PCR reads, yields one record per CDR3 protein. The sample yields about 500,000 distinct CDR3 sequences, around 10% seen once. This specimen consisted of PBMCs, mostly from graft donor cells, obtained 180 days after TCRalphabeta/CD19-depleted stem cell transplant. The receptors come from a female patient aged 2 to 10 who had a stem cell transplant for aplastic anemia, so the T cells may come from the graft donor. The CDR3 runs from the conserved cysteine through the conserved F or W. The order of the fields is CDR3 length, J gene, V gene, D gene, clone size, CDR3 protein, CDR3 DNA. D genes are given only for firm matches. The size of a clone is reported for some rows only, either as once, few or many, or as a class for expanded clones.

15	TRBJ2-7	TRBV6-5	NA	few	CASSYSIQGPYEQYF	TGTGCCAGCAGTTACTCGATCCAGGGACCCTACGAGCAGTACTTC
14	TRBJ2-2	TRBV2	NA	once	CARGGISNTGELFF	TGTGCGAGAGGGGGGATCTCGAACACCGGGGAGCTGTTTTTT
17	TRBJ2-5	TRBV21-1	NA	NA	CASSSRRQTVRQETQYF	TGTGCCAGCAGCAGCCGAAGACAGACAGTACGACAAGAGACCCAGTACTTC
13	TRBJ2-3	TRBV4-3	NA	few	CASSQASSDTQYF	TGCGCCAGCAGCCAAGCCTCGTCAGATACGCAGTATTTT
14	TRBJ2-7	TRBV20-1	NA	NA	CSALARGNSYEQYF	TGCAGTGCCTTGGCCAGGGGAAACTCCTACGAGCAGTACTTC
12	TRBJ2-3	TRBV28	NA	NA	CASSPPMSPQYF	TGTGCCAGCAGTCCACCCATGTCCCCGCAGTATTTT
17	TRBJ1-6	TRBV20-1	TRBD1	NA	CSARRDRSSSYNSPLHF	TGCAGTGCTCGCCGGGACAGATCAAGCTCCTATAATTCACCCCTCCACTTT
17	TRBJ2-4	TRBV4-2	TRBD2	NA	CASSQDKRELPKNIQYF	TGTGCCAGCAGCCAAGATAAGCGGGAGTTACCAAAAAACATTCAGTACTTC
12	TRBJ1-4	TRBV29-1	NA	NA	CSVEEGVSNLFF	TGCAGCGTTGAAGAAGGGGTCAGTAATCTGTTTTTT
16	TRBJ2-3	TRBV5-1	TRBD2	NA	CASSWLRLAGGDTQYF	TGCGCCAGCAGCTGGCTACGACTAGCGGGGGGAGATACGCAGTATTTT
15	TRBJ2-7	TRBV12-3/TRBV12-4	NA	NA	CASSLKTPSAREQYF	TGTGCCAGCAGTTTAAAGACACCCTCAGCCCGCGAGCAGTACTTC
17	TRBJ2-6	TRBV20-1	NA	NA	CSARDLASISGANVLTF	TGCAGTGCTAGAGATCTAGCTTCCATCTCTGGGGCCAACGTCCTGACTTTC
14	TRBJ2-1	TRBV6-1	TRBD2	NA	CASSTRDYNNEQFF	TGTGCCAGCAGTACCCGGGACTACAACAATGAGCAGTTCTTC
15	TRBJ2-5	TRBV28	TRBD2	NA	CASSLMASGEETQYF	TGTGCCAGCAGTTTAATGGCTAGCGGGGAAGAGACCCAGTACTTC
13	TRBJ2-7	TRBV5-1	NA	few	CASSLISGYEQYF	TGCGCCAGCAGCTTAATTAGCGGTTACGAGCAGTACTTC
15	TRBJ2-1	TRBV10-2	NA	NA	CASSDRRSSYNEQFF	TGCGCCAGCAGTGACAGGCGGAGCTCCTACAATGAGCAGTTCTTC